These 10 T cell receptor beta chains originate from one sample sequenced in a study of blood T cell repertoires in COVID-19. TCRdb keeps only in-frame clones here, not all; method: immunoSEQ multiplex PCR. In the table there are under 300,000 clones, around 85% of which are singletons. Sequencing used peripheral blood. Receptors were obtained from a man aged 55 to 69 with acute or convalescent COVID-19.

The gene calls are TRBV27 and TRBJ2-7; a possible D gene is TRBD1 (7 bases). The germline V and J ends were trimmed by 10 bases and 3 bases, with 16 bases remaining between them. The CDR3 spans 13 residues. Germline CDR1 reads MNHEY; CDR2 reads SMNVEV (reference sequence). CDR3 sequence (DNA): TGTGCCACCCAGGGGGGCCCGCACTACGAGCAGTACTTC. This codes for CATQGGPHYEQYF.

The chain combines TRBV11-3 with TRBJ2-7, with D perhaps matching TRBD1 (6 bases). The length of the CDR3 is 15 residues. CDR1 is SGHNT and CDR2 is YENEEA in the germline V gene. V lost 2 bases and J lost 3, with 14 bases in between. The CDR3 bases are TGTGCCAGCAGCTTAAGCAGGGGCGGACTCTACGAGCAGTACTTC. Protein product: CASSLSRGGLYEQYF.

The J gene is TRBJ1-1, the V gene TRBV6-5; 8 bases match TRBD1. Germline assignment: CDR1 MNHEY and CDR2 SVGAGI. V trimming: 9 bases; J trimming: 4 bases; junction bases outside the gene matches: 7. The CDR3 has 13 amino acids. The CDR3 spells CASRDRGGTEAFF. In nucleotides, the CDR3 is TGTGCCAGTCGTGACAGGGGAGGCACTGAAGCTTTCTTT.

This clone has only a few counts. The rearrangement joins TRBV7-8 to TRBJ1-5; perhaps TRBD1 as D (6 bases). V was cut by 5 bases and J by 4 bases, with 9 bases left in between. Germline V gene sequence: CDR1 SGHVS, CDR2 FQNEAQ. The CDR3 covers 13 residues. For the CDR3, the DNA is TGTGCCAGCAGCGAAGACAGGAATCAGCCCCAGCATTTT. This gives the protein CASSEDRNQPQHF.

This clone was seen just once. The rearrangement uses TRBV25-1 and TRBJ2-3; the match to TRBD1 covers 10 bases. CDR3 size: 13 residues. CDR1 is MGHDK and CDR2 is SYGVNS in the germline V gene. Trimming at V came to 8 bases and at J to 4 bases, leaving 3 bases not matched to a gene. CDR3 nucleotides: TGTGCCAGCCGGACAGGGGGTTCAGATACGCAGTATTTT. Translation: CASRTGGSDTQYF.

This clone was seen only a few times. The chain combines TRBV24-1 with TRBJ1-2; D is perhaps TRBD1 (5 bases). The CDR3 extends over 12 amino acids. Trimming took off 9 bases at V and 5 bases at J, with 12 bases between the two ends. The germline gives CDR1 KGHDR, CDR2 SFDVKD. The CDR3 DNA sequence: TGTGCCACCTCGGACAACCTTTATGGCTACACCTTC. This encodes CATSDNLYGYTF.

The table lists this clone with a count of one. The V and J genes are TRBV28 and TRBJ2-7; 10 bases are shared with TRBD2. There are 15 residues in the CDR3. CDR1 is MDHEN and CDR2 is SYDVKM in the germline V gene. V lost 6 bases, J lost 5 bases, and 10 bases stayed unmatched. CDR3 nucleotide sequence: TGTGCCAGCAGCCCAGGGGGACTAGCGAGTAACGAGCAGTACTTC. This sequence encodes CASSPGGLASNEQYF.

V is TRBV28 and J is TRBJ2-3; 10 positions match TRBD2. Germline V gives CDR1 MDHEN, CDR2 SYDVKM. The CDR3 length is 17 residues. The trim removed 5 bases at V and 1 base at J, leaving 9 bases unmatched. CDR3 loop: CASSGGLARLRTDTQYF. CDR3 nucleotides: TGTGCCAGCAGTGGGGGACTAGCGAGACTCCGCACAGATACGCAGTATTTT.

The chain uses TRBV5-1 and TRBJ1-1; 7 positions match TRBD1. The CDR3 has 16 amino acids. V dropped 4 bases and J dropped 4; count of bases not matched to a gene: 13. Germline assignment: CDR1 SGHRS and CDR2 YFSETQ. The CDR3 DNA reads TGCGCCAGCAGCACAAGACAGGGACGGGCTGGCACTGAAGCTTTCTTT. Amino acid sequence: CASSTRQGRAGTEAFF.

The chain couples TRBV5-1 to TRBJ1-2; 7 nucleotides align to TRBD1. The CDR3 has 15 residues. Per germline, CDR1 SGHRS and CDR2 YFSETQ. Trimming cost V 0 bases and J 3 bases; bases outside gene matches: 5. CDR3: CASSLGGQGDYGYTF. CDR3 coding DNA: TGCGCCAGCAGCTTGGGTGGTCAGGGGGACTATGGCTACACCTTC.